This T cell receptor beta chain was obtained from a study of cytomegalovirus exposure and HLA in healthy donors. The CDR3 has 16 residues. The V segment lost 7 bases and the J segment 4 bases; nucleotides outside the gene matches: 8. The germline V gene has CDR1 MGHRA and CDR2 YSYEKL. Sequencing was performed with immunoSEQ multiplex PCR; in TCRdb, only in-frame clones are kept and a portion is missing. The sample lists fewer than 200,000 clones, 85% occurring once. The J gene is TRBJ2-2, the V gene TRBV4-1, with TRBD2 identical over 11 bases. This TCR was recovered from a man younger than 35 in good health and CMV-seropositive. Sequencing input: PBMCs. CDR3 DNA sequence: TGCGCCAGCAAACCTTTAGCGGGAGGGGGCACCGGGGAGCTGTTTTTT. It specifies CASKPLAGGGTGELFF.